The rows below give T cell receptor beta chains drawn from one sample of a study of blood T cell repertoires in COVID-19. This table comes from immunoSEQ multiplex PCR, and its TCRdb copy is limited to in-frame clones, with some not included. The top ten hold under 5% of the sample, which has 68,000 or so clones, around 84% seen once. The sequenced material came from peripheral blood. The receptor set was obtained from a man in his forties or fifties with acute or convalescent COVID-19. Each CDR3 is given with its conserved first and last residue. D genes are given only for firm matches. Part of the rows lack a size; the others show once, few, many or a class for expanded clones.

NA	NA	TRBV30	TRBJ2-3	CAWSARQLPDTQYF	TGTGCCTGGAGTGCTAGACAGTTGCCAGATACGCAGTATTTT
NA	NA	TRBV2	TRBJ2-1	CASSEFFGQGQQFF	TGTGCCAGCAGTGAATTCTTTGGTCAGGGTCAGCAGTTCTTC
TRBD2	NA	TRBV7-9	TRBJ2-7	CASSFRTGTSGRSSYEQYF	TGTGCCAGCAGCTTCCGCACCGGGACTAGCGGGAGGAGCTCCTACGAGCAGTACTTC
NA	NA	TRBV6-5	TRBJ1-2	CASSSSGAQGYTF	TGTGCCAGCAGTTCCTCAGGGGCCCAGGGCTACACCTTC
TRBD2	NA	TRBV7-6	TRBJ2-5	CASSSGLATSFQETQYF	TGTGCCAGCAGCTCAGGACTAGCGACTTCGTTTCAAGAGACCCAGTACTTC
TRBD1	NA	TRBV25-1	TRBJ2-1	CASSLTGDNEQFF	TGTGCCAGCAGCCTTACAGGGGACAATGAGCAGTTCTTC
NA	NA	TRBV19	TRBJ2-5	CASNNRAQETQYF	TGTGCCAGTAATAACAGGGCCCAAGAGACCCAGTACTTC
NA	NA	TRBV2	TRBJ2-3	CASSLSGTDTQYF	TGTGCCAGCAGTCTCTCGGGGACAGATACGCAGTATTTT
NA	NA	TRBV5-1	TRBJ2-7	CASSSKSYEQYF	TGCGCCAGCAGCTCCAAATCCTACGAGCAGTACTTC
NA	NA	TRBV11-1	TRBJ1-2	CASSSEGWSYGYTF	TGTGCCAGCAGCTCGGAGGGGTGGAGCTATGGCTACACCTTC
TRBD2	NA	TRBV27	TRBJ2-7	CASSLSNLAGDTWEQYF	TGTGCCAGCAGTTTATCGAACCTAGCGGGGGATACTTGGGAGCAGTACTTC
TRBD2	NA	TRBV7-9	TRBJ2-1	CASKGLERPDEQFF	TGTGCCAGCAAAGGACTAGAACGTCCGGATGAGCAGTTCTTC
TRBD2	NA	TRBV19	TRBJ2-1	CASRREGGSDYNEQFF	TGTGCCAGTAGGAGGGAGGGCGGGAGCGACTACAATGAGCAGTTCTTC
NA	once	TRBV2	TRBJ2-7	CASRRELDSYEQYF	TGTGCCAGCAGGCGCGAACTCGACAGTTACGAGCAGTACTTC
NA	NA	TRBV7-2	TRBJ2-5	CASSYTRRPMGETQYF	TGTGCCAGCAGTTACACCCGGAGGCCAATGGGGGAGACCCAGTACTTC
TRBD1	few	TRBV28	TRBJ2-7	CASSRNRGRLYEQYF	TGTGCCAGCAGCAGAAACAGGGGAAGGCTCTACGAGCAGTACTTC
TRBD1	NA	TRBV3-1/TRBV3-2	TRBJ2-7	CASSQGQGGKIAF	TGTGCCAGCAGCCAAGGACAGGGTGGGAAGATAGCCTTC
NA	once	TRBV7-8	TRBJ2-2	CASSLGEWNTGELFF	TGTGCCAGCAGCTTAGGCGAGTGGAACACCGGGGAGCTGTTTTTT
TRBD1	NA	TRBV6-6	TRBJ2-1	CASTTGTGADEQFF	TGTGCCAGCACCACGGGGACAGGGGCCGATGAGCAGTTCTTC
NA	NA	TRBV11-3	TRBJ1-6	CASSPSRTRPDSPLHF	TGTGCCAGCAGCCCCAGCCGGACTCGACCCGATTCACCCCTCCACTTT
NA	NA	TRBV27	TRBJ1-4	CASSLSQGRELFF	TGTGCCAGCAGTTTATCGCAGGGGAGGGAACTGTTTTTT
NA	NA	TRBV7-3	TRBJ2-2	CASSVNGRRQNTGELFF	TGTGCCAGCAGCGTTAATGGGAGAAGACAGAACACCGGGGAGCTGTTTTTT
TRBD1	medium-sized	TRBV2	TRBJ2-2	CASRLDRGLGELFF	TGTGCCAGCAGATTGGACAGGGGGCTAGGGGAGCTGTTTTTT
TRBD1	NA	TRBV5-5	TRBJ1-2	CASSNPGQGSNYGYTF	TGTGCCAGCAGCAATCCAGGACAGGGGTCTAACTATGGCTACACCTTC
NA	few	TRBV6-5	TRBJ1-3	CASSYSFSSGNTIYF	TGTGCCAGCAGTTACTCTTTCAGCTCTGGAAACACCATATATTTT
TRBD1	NA	TRBV5-1	TRBJ1-2	CASSAGQLNYGYTF	TGCGCCAGCAGCGCGGGACAGCTCAACTATGGCTACACCTTC
TRBD1	NA	TRBV11-2	TRBJ2-4	CASSPGGKIKNIQYF	TGTGCCAGCAGCCCAGGGGGAAAGATAAAAAACATTCAGTACTTC
NA	NA	TRBV18	TRBJ1-6	CASSPNWPGEGSPLHF	TGTGCCAGCTCACCAAATTGGCCGGGAGAGGGTTCACCCCTCCACTTT
TRBD1	NA	TRBV15	TRBJ1-1	CATSNRDRGRFTEAFF	TGTGCCACCAGCAACCGGGACAGGGGGCGGTTCACTGAAGCTTTCTTT
TRBD1	NA	TRBV25-1	TRBJ2-7	CASSGFRPDRGIYEQYF	TGTGCCAGCAGTGGTTTCCGGCCCGACAGGGGTATTTACGAGCAGTACTTC
NA	NA	TRBV5-1	TRBJ1-1	CASSSDLTEAFF	TGCGCCAGCAGCTCGGACTTAACTGAAGCTTTCTTT
NA	NA	TRBV19	TRBJ1-3	CASRKIKDSSGNTIYF	TGTGCCAGTAGGAAGATTAAAGACAGCTCTGGAAACACCATATATTTT
NA	NA	TRBV15	TRBJ2-2	CATSRDNGGTGELFF	TGTGCCACCAGCAGAGATAATGGGGGGACCGGGGAGCTGTTTTTT
NA	NA	TRBV15	TRBJ1-2	CATSYSRSYGYTF	TGTGCCACCAGCTATTCCCGTTCCTATGGCTACACCTTC
NA	NA	TRBV15	TRBJ2-3	CATSLLPSTDTQYF	TGTGCCACCAGCCTACTCCCTAGCACAGATACGCAGTATTTT
NA	NA	TRBV30	TRBJ1-6	CAWSVRVSNSPLHF	TGTGCCTGGAGTGTACGGGTCAGCAACTCACCCCTCCACTTT
NA	NA	TRBV27	TRBJ1-5	CASSFIGNQPQHF	TGTGCCAGCAGTTTCATTGGCAATCAGCCCCAGCATTTT
TRBD1	NA	TRBV28	TRBJ2-7	CASSLTGTQGDYEQYF	TGTGCCAGCAGTTTGACCGGGACACAGGGGGACTACGAGCAGTACTTC
TRBD2	NA	TRBV6-2/TRBV6-3	TRBJ2-3	CASSPGGLTSGRAGDTQYF	TGTGCCAGCAGCCCAGGGGGCCTCACTAGCGGGAGGGCCGGTGATACGCAGTATTTT
NA	once	TRBV10-3	TRBJ1-1	CAITRGGMNTEAFF	TGTGCCATCACCAGGGGCGGCATGAACACTGAAGCTTTCTTT
TRBD2	NA	TRBV19	TRBJ2-5	CASSKRTSGSQETQYF	TGTGCCAGTAGTAAAAGGACTAGCGGGAGCCAAGAGACCCAGTACTTC
NA	NA	TRBV25-1	TRBJ1-1	CASSEYETLNTEAFF	TGTGCCAGCAGTGAATATGAGACACTGAACACTGAAGCTTTCTTT
TRBD1	few	TRBV11-2	TRBJ2-7	CASSYRDSEQYF	TGTGCCAGCAGCTACCGGGACAGCGAGCAGTACTTC
TRBD2	NA	TRBV2	TRBJ2-7	CASRGTSGFYSYEQYF	TGTGCCAGCAGGGGGACTAGCGGGTTTTACTCCTACGAGCAGTACTTC
TRBD2	NA	TRBV11-2	TRBJ2-5	CASTDGLAWKTQYF	TGTGCCAGCACCGATGGACTAGCTTGGAAGACCCAGTACTTC
NA	NA	TRBV10-2	TRBJ1-5	CASSYRSTGNQPQHF	TGCGCCAGCAGTTACAGGAGTACCGGCAATCAGCCCCAGCATTTT
TRBD1	NA	TRBV28	TRBJ2-7	CASSSTPGTASYEQYF	TGTGCCAGCAGTTCAACCCCCGGGACAGCCTCCTACGAGCAGTACTTC
NA	NA	TRBV2	TRBJ1-4	CASRTLEKLFF	TGTGCCAGCAGGACACTGGAAAAACTGTTTTTT
NA	NA	TRBV3-1/TRBV3-2	TRBJ1-5	CASSQDLGRPNQPQHF	TGTGCCAGCAGCCAAGATCTGGGCCGGCCTAATCAGCCCCAGCATTTT
TRBD2	NA	TRBV2	TRBJ2-3	CASRTSGGTDTQYF	TGTGCCAGCAGAACTAGCGGGGGCACAGATACGCAGTATTTT
NA	NA	TRBV19	TRBJ2-5	CASLRRGRGGKRTQYF	TGTGCCAGTCTACGGAGGGGGCGGGGTGGGAAGAGAACCCAGTACTTC
TRBD2	NA	TRBV27	TRBJ2-1	CASSLSGNPYNEQFF	TGTGCCAGCAGTCTCAGCGGGAATCCCTACAATGAGCAGTTCTTC
NA	NA	TRBV27	TRBJ2-1	CASRMIEGGSYNEQFF	TGTGCCAGCAGGATGATAGAGGGCGGCTCCTACAATGAGCAGTTCTTC
NA	NA	TRBV28	TRBJ2-7	CASNVDRLQSYEQYF	TGTGCCAGCAACGTTGACAGGCTCCAGTCCTACGAGCAGTACTTC
TRBD2	NA	TRBV11-3	TRBJ2-7	CASSPPRTSGMISYEQYF	TGTGCCAGCAGCCCTCCGAGGACTAGCGGGATGATCTCCTACGAGCAGTACTTC